Following are 5 T cell receptor beta chains from one sample sequenced in a study of cytomegalovirus exposure and HLA in healthy donors. The study ran its PCR with 60 Vbeta and 13 Jbeta primers. Generated by immunoSEQ multiplex PCR, the TCRdb table keeps only in-frame clones and is missing some. The sample yields over 150,000 clones, 70% to 80% seen once. The material sequenced was PBMCs. The source is a man aged 35 to 55 in good health and CMV-seronegative.

This clone was counted between two and nine times. The rearrangement links TRBV7-9 to TRBJ1-1; TRBD1 might be the D (6 bases). This CDR3 is built from 16 residues. Looked up from germline, CDR1 is SEHNR and CDR2 is FQNEAQ (reference sequence). V was cut by 5 bases and J by 0 bases, with 16 bases left in between. CDR3 in DNA: TGTGCCAGCAGCACTACCTTGGGGGCTGTGAACACTGAAGCTTTCTTT. Translation: CASSTTLGAVNTEAFF. Full variable domain (outside the CDR3, taken from reference TRBV7-9 and TRBJ1-1): DTGVSQNPRHKITKRGQNVTFRCDPISEHNRLYWYRQTLGQGPEFLTYFQNEAQLEKSRLLSDRFSAERPKGSFSTLEIQRTEQGDSAMYLCASSTTLGAVNTEAFFGQGTRLTVV.

The chain employs TRBV7-2 and TRBJ2-7, with D perhaps matching TRBD2 (6 bases). The V end lost 1 base, the J end lost 3 bases, and 10 bases lay between the germline ends. The CDR3 is 14 residues long. Germline assignment: CDR1 SGHTA and CDR2 FQGNSA. The DNA of the CDR3 is TGTGCCAGCAGCTTAGGGGACTCATACTACGAGCAGTACTTC. Translation: CASSLGDSYYEQYF.

V is TRBV5-1 and J is TRBJ1-2; the D gene is possibly TRBD1 (5 bases). V was clipped by 6 bases and J by 5 bases, with 23 bases between them. CDR1 SGHRS and CDR2 YFSETQ come from the germline V gene. The CDR3 runs 16 residues. The CDR3, as DNA: TGCGCCAGCACCCCGGGGGGTAGGCGGGCTGGATATGGCTACACCTTC. Residues: CASTPGGRRAGYGYTF.

This clone showed up just a few times. The chain's CDR3 is CASNLGLAGGVAKNIQYF. DNA of the CDR3: TGTGCCAGCAACCTGGGACTAGCGGGGGGGGTAGCCAAAAACATTCAGTACTTC. V is TRBV5-5 and J is TRBJ2-4; 16 bases fit TRBD2. CDR1 SGHKS and CDR2 YYEKEE come from the germline V gene (reference sequence). The CDR3 covers 18 residues. The V gene end was trimmed by 6 bases and the J gene end by 0 bases; junction bases not matched to a gene: 6.

The chain recombines TRBV7-9 with TRBJ1-5, with 9 bases fitting TRBD1. CDR3 size: 14 residues. After removal of 5 bases from V and 4 bases from J, the junction contained 3 bases not matched to a gene. Germline loops: CDR1 SEHNR, CDR2 FQNEAQ (reference sequence). The CDR3 reads CASSGQGLNQPQHF. The CDR3, as DNA: TGTGCCAGCAGCGGACAGGGGTTAAATCAGCCCCAGCATTTT.